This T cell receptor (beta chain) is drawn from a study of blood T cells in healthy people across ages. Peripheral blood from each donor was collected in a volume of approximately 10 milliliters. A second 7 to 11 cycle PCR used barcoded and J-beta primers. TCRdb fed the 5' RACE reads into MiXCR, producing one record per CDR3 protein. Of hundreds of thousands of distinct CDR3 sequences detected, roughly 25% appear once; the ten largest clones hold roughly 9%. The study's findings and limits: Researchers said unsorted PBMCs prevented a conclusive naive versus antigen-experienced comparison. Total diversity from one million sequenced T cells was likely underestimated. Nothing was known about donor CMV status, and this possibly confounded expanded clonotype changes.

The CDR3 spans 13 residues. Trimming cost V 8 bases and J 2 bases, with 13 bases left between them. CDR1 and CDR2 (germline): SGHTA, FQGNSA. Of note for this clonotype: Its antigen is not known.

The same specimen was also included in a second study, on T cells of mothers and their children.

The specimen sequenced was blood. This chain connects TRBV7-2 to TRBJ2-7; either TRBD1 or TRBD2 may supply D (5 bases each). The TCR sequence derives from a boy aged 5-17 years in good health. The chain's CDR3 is CASAVGVPYEQYF. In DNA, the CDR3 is TGTGCCAGCGCGGTGGGGGTTCCCTACGAGCAGTACTTC.